This TCR beta chain was captured by sequencing in a study of OX40 agonist ivuxolimab in advanced cancers. Germline assignment: CDR1 MGHRA and CDR2 YSYEKL. V dropped 6 bases and J dropped 5; count of bases not matched to a gene: 9. The CDR3 is 15 residues long. Generated by immunoSEQ multiplex PCR, the TCRdb table keeps only in-frame clones and is missing some. The table includes around 140,000 clones, just over 90% detected once. V usage is TRBV4-1 and J usage is TRBJ1-5; TRBD1 aligns across 8 bases. The clonotype was recovered from an adult with an advanced solid tumor such as melanoma, head and neck, liver or kidney cancer. The input for sequencing was CD4+ or CD8+ T cells sorted from blood, taken in a trial of the OX40 agonist ivuxolimab. The CDR3 protein is CASSPNPGGYQPQHF. The CDR3 nucleotides read TGCGCCAGCAGTCCGAACCCAGGGGGCTATCAGCCCCAGCATTTT.